The present entry profiles one T cell receptor (beta chain) with its context. Which cohort a participant joined came from the clinical history participants gave. Either two negative PCRs, clearance, or symptom resolution qualified Cohort 3 donors as recovered. These data are taken from a study of blood T cell repertoires in COVID-19. Study at large: Some COVID-19 samples were acute and others convalescent; all came from the United States, Italy and Spain.

In the authors' workflow: Estimates of nucleated cell counts were drawn from the amplification of reference gene primers. Repertoires were generated with immunoSEQ multiplex PCR, while TCRdb's copy carries only in-frame clones and drops some. That table supplies the V and J calls and clone size; D and trimming were determined from the DNA. The sample records under 300,000 clones, 88% being singletons. The V segment lost 4 bases and the J segment 3 bases; nucleotides outside the gene matches: 7. This CDR3 region has 16 residues. CDR1 SGHTA and CDR2 FQGNSA come from the germline V gene. The genes are TRBV7-2 and TRBJ2-1; TRBD2 agrees at 9 bases. Specimen: PBMCs or T cells enriched from blood (not recorded which). This TCR was recovered from a woman aged 45 to 65 who had recovered from COVID-19. The CDR3 DNA sequence: TGTGCCAGCAGCTCACGACTAGCGGTTTTCTACAATGAGCAGTTCTTC. Translated: CASSSRLAVFYNEQFF. The full variable domain, its missing parts supplied by reference TRBV7-2 and TRBJ2-1, is GAGVSQSPSNKVTEKGKDVELRCDPISGHTALYWYRQSLGQGLEFLIYFQGNSAPDKSGLPSDRFSAERTGGSVSTLTIQRTQQEDSAVYLCASSSRLAVFYNEQFFGPGTRLTVL.